This TCR beta chain is from a study of blood T cell repertoires in COVID-19. Study-wide context: Specimens from acute and convalescent COVID-19 originated in the United States, Italy and Spain. From T cells, B-cell-depleted T cells, or PBMCs came the material, which was cDNA or gDNA.

CDR1 and CDR2 from the germline V gene are SEHNR and FQNEAQ (reference sequence). Trimming stripped 6 bases from V and 6 bases from J, with 14 bases between. The CDR3 is 14 amino acids. Methods used by the authors: By means of reference gene primer amplification, nucleated cell counts were estimated. Here immunoSEQ multiplex PCR was the method, and the copy in TCRdb shows in-frame clones only, minus some. The V and J calls and clone size were taken over from that table, and D and trimming were inferred from the DNA. The sample holds roughly 78,000 clones; about 89% are singletons and the top ten take around 2%.

The J gene is TRBJ1-4, the V gene TRBV7-9; D call uncertain. This receptor was taken from a woman aged 60-75 years with acute or convalescent COVID-19. Sequenced material: peripheral blood. This CDR3 reads CASSLGRAYEKLFF. The CDR3 DNA reads TGTGCCAGCAGTCTCGGGAGAGCGTATGAAAAACTGTTTTTT.